A few counts support the clone carrying this TCR beta chain. Antigen unknown. Through a sample-barcoded 5' primer and a J-beta primer mix, a second PCR was run for about 6 to 11 cycles. TCRdb itself ran the 5' RACE reads through MiXCR, one entry per CDR3 protein. This sample carries 1.6 million or so distinct CDR3 sequences, 30% to 35% of them seen once, and the ten largest clones take approximately 11%. The data were taken from a study of blood T cells in healthy people across ages. Findings and limits, study-wide: Leaving the PBMCs unsorted stopped any conclusive comparison of naive versus antigen-experienced cells.

CDR3 size: 14 residues. V trimming: 8 bases; J trimming: 2 bases; junction bases outside the gene matches: 6. The sequence was collected from a woman in her 30s in good health. The specimen sequenced was blood. The V and J genes are TRBV12-3 or TRBV12-4 and TRBJ2-1; 7 bases line up with TRBD2. The CDR3 nucleotides are TGTGCCAGCGAGCGGGATGGGACCTACAATGAGCAGTTCTTC. It yields the protein CASERDGTYNEQFF.